The sequence of this T cell receptor beta chain was determined in a study of human T cells and chemical hapten exposure. Described time point: patch test 3, about 24 weeks after DPC sensitization. Stated treatment: therapeutic diphenylcyclopropenone sensitization with weekly scalp DPC. Phlebotomy was performed prior to application of every patch test. The V segment lost 3 bases and the J segment 7 bases; nucleotides outside the gene matches: 8. The CDR3 spans 15 residues. Germline lookup yields CDR1 SGHAT and CDR2 FQNNGV. The library attached unique molecular identifiers to individual cDNA molecules. TCRdb reprocessed the RACE reads via MiXCR and lists one record per CDR3 protein. Here the sample spans under 200,000 distinct CDR3 sequences, about 27% being singletons.

This clonotype was sampled from a woman between 18 and 29 years old with alopecia areata. Some clones in this sample may be carry-over from other donors' samples. The gene calls are TRBV11-2 and TRBJ2-1, with 8 bases aligning to TRBD2. The specimen comprised whole blood, sampled in connection with sensitization to the hapten diphenylcyclopropenone (DPC). The CDR3 is CASSFRETSVNEQFF. Here the CDR3 DNA reads TGTGCCAGCAGCTTTAGGGAGACTAGCGTTAATGAGCAGTTCTTC.